This T cell receptor beta chain was retrieved from a study of graft-versus-host responses after intestinal transplantation. TCRdb's copy holds only in-frame clones and misses some; the assay was immunoSEQ multiplex PCR. The sample lists about 89,000 clones, 85% to 95% occurring once. Note on this clone: Antigen: not known.

Here the sequenced sample was unstimulated CD4+ T cells sorted from spleen or lymph node cells, taken before transplant. The source of this sequence is a human donor who was the organ donor for an intestinal transplant.

The CDR3 DNA sequence: TGTGCCAGCAGTCTCACCGGGACAGGGACGTACGAGCAGTACTTC. Its translation is CASSLTGTGTYEQYF. The chain couples TRBV27 to TRBJ2-7; 9 positions match TRBD1. This CDR3 is 15 amino acids long. Unmatched junction bases numbered 9, after V lost 5 bases and J lost 4 bases. Germline V gives CDR1 MNHEY, CDR2 SMNVEV (reference sequence).